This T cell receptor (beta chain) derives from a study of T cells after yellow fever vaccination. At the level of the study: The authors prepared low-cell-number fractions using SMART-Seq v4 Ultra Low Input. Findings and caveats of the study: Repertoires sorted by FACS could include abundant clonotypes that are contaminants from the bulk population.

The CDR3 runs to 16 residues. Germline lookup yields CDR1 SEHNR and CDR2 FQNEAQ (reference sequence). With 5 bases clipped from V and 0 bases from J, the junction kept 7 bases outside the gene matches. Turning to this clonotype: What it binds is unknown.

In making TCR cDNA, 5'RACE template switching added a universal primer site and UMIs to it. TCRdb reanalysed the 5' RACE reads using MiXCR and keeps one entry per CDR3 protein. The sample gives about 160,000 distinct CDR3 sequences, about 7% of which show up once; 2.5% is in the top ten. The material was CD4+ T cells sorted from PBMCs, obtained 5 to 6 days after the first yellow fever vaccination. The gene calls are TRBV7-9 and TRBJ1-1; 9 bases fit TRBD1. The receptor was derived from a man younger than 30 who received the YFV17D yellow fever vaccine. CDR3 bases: TGTGCCAGCAGCCTAGACCGGGACAGGGTGAACACTGAAGCTTTCTTT. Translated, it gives CASSLDRDRVNTEAFF.